This TCR beta chain was sequenced in a study of regulatory T cells in long-lasting Graves disease. Noted time point: newly diagnosed GD, antithyroid drugs for less than 3 months. With RNA extracted from PBMCs as input, the TCR library was made. HTBI primers from iRepertoire and Arm-PCR of CDR3 regions yielded the TCR beta libraries. TCRdb analysed the multiplex PCR reads with MiXCR anew, one entry per CDR3 protein. The profile covers approximately 360,000 distinct CDR3 sequences, with 10% to 15% appearing a single time and approximately 17% taken by the ten largest. This clonotype was counted at least ten times. The data were also submitted as part of a second study, on T cells in Graves' hyperthyroidism and ophthalmopathy. That paper notes: Hyperthyroidism patients were newly diagnosed, had disease duration under 2 months, and were aged 18 to 65 years.

The source was peripheral blood mononuclear cells (PBMCs), collected at new diagnosis, from a patient treated with antithyroid drugs. This sequence was found in a woman younger than 35 with Graves disease.

DNA of the CDR3: TGCAGCGTTTTTACCGGGACTAGCGCATACGAGCAGTACTTC. It specifies CSVFTGTSAYEQYF. The chain links TRBV29-1 to TRBJ2-7; TRBD2 matches at 10 bases. This CDR3 has 14 amino acids. Germline V gene sequence: CDR1 SQVTM, CDR2 ANQGSEA. V lost 5 bases to trimming and J lost 4 bases; unmatched junction nucleotides: 8.